The rows below give T cell receptor beta chains drawn from one sample of a study of T cell responses to AZD1222 COVID-19 vaccine. Clones were sequenced by immunoSEQ multiplex PCR, and TCRdb holds only the in-frame ones, with some missing. The data hold about 120,000 clones, with approximately 87% observed a single time. Sequenced material: peripheral blood, taken on day 0 of AZD1222 vaccination. These receptor sequences come from an adult in good health. Both conserved end residues are part of each CDR3. The order of the fields is CDR3 protein, CDR3 DNA, D gene, clone size, J gene, V gene. A D gene is named only where the DNA matches it firmly. The size of a clone is reported for some rows only, either as once, few or many, or as a class for expanded clones.

CDR3 protein: CASSILGTSEDTQYF; CDR3 DNA: TGTGCCAGTAGTATACTCGGGACTAGCGAAGATACGCAGTATTTT; D gene: TRBD2; clone size: NA; J gene: TRBJ2-3; V gene: TRBV19
CDR3 protein: CASSGGQLMNTEAFF; CDR3 DNA: TGTGCCAGCAGCGGGGGACAACTCATGAACACTGAAGCTTTCTTT; D gene: NA; clone size: NA; J gene: TRBJ1-1; V gene: TRBV9
CDR3 protein: CASSLAGNLQHEQFF; CDR3 DNA: TGTGCCAGCAGCTTGGCTGGCAACCTACAGCATGAGCAGTTCTTC; D gene: NA; clone size: NA; J gene: TRBJ2-1; V gene: TRBV5-4
CDR3 protein: CAWSGGTLNQPQHF; CDR3 DNA: TGTGCCTGGAGTGGGGGTACCCTCAATCAGCCCCAGCATTTT; D gene: NA; clone size: NA; J gene: TRBJ1-5; V gene: TRBV30
CDR3 protein: CASSLETSGTGELFF; CDR3 DNA: TGCGCCAGCAGCTTGGAGACTAGCGGGACCGGGGAGCTGTTTTTT; D gene: TRBD2; clone size: few; J gene: TRBJ2-2; V gene: TRBV5-1
CDR3 protein: CASSLLGGPENQPQHF; CDR3 DNA: TGTGCCAGCAGCCTCTTGGGAGGGCCGGAGAATCAGCCCCAGCATTTT; D gene: NA; clone size: NA; J gene: TRBJ1-5; V gene: TRBV28
CDR3 protein: CASSERGGWINEQFF; CDR3 DNA: TGTGCCAGCAGTGAACGCGGAGGATGGATCAATGAGCAGTTCTTC; D gene: NA; clone size: NA; J gene: TRBJ2-1; V gene: TRBV6-1
CDR3 protein: CASSKRQGGISNQPQHF; CDR3 DNA: TGTGCCAGTAGTAAGAGACAGGGCGGAATAAGCAATCAGCCCCAGCATTTT; D gene: TRBD1; clone size: NA; J gene: TRBJ1-5; V gene: TRBV19
CDR3 protein: CASSDPAPGGELFF; CDR3 DNA: TGCGCCAGCAGCGACCCGGCGCCAGGGGGGGAGCTGTTTTTT; D gene: NA; clone size: NA; J gene: TRBJ2-2; V gene: TRBV5-1
CDR3 protein: CASSYSPGPYNSPLHF; CDR3 DNA: TGTGCCAGCAGTTACTCCCCAGGCCCCTATAATTCACCCCTCCACTTT; D gene: NA; clone size: NA; J gene: TRBJ1-6; V gene: TRBV6-5
CDR3 protein: CASSLGGRASNEQFF; CDR3 DNA: TGTGCCAGCAGCTTAGGCGGGAGGGCCTCCAATGAGCAGTTCTTC; D gene: TRBD2; clone size: NA; J gene: TRBJ2-1; V gene: TRBV11-3
CDR3 protein: CASSPSRPYSRRDYEQYF; CDR3 DNA: TGTGCCAGCAGTCCTTCACGCCCATACAGCCGCAGAGACTACGAGCAGTACTTC; D gene: NA; clone size: NA; J gene: TRBJ2-7; V gene: TRBV27
CDR3 protein: CASSPAVSSYEQYF; CDR3 DNA: TGCGCCAGCAGCCCAGCGGTAAGCTCCTACGAGCAGTACTTC; D gene: NA; clone size: once; J gene: TRBJ2-7; V gene: TRBV4-3
CDR3 protein: CASSEMGRSPQPQHF; CDR3 DNA: TGTGCCAGCAGTGAAATGGGCAGATCTCCTCAGCCCCAGCATTTT; D gene: NA; clone size: once; J gene: TRBJ1-5; V gene: TRBV6-1
CDR3 protein: CASSPRPAGDEQFF; CDR3 DNA: TGTGCCAGCAGCCCCCGGCCAGCTGGTGATGAGCAGTTCTTC; D gene: NA; clone size: NA; J gene: TRBJ2-1; V gene: TRBV6-2/TRBV6-3
CDR3 protein: CASSGTGAFEAFF; CDR3 DNA: TGTGCCAGCAGTGGGACAGGGGCGTTTGAAGCTTTCTTT; D gene: TRBD1; clone size: NA; J gene: TRBJ1-1; V gene: TRBV25-1
CDR3 protein: CASSQQGGNTEAFF; CDR3 DNA: TGTGCCAGCTCCCAACAGGGGGGGAACACTGAAGCTTTCTTT; D gene: TRBD1; clone size: NA; J gene: TRBJ1-1; V gene: TRBV28
CDR3 protein: CASSFGGDTQYF; CDR3 DNA: TGCGCCAGCAGCTTCGGCGGAGATACGCAGTATTTT; D gene: NA; clone size: NA; J gene: TRBJ2-3; V gene: TRBV5-1
CDR3 protein: CASSRDRGFNEQFF; CDR3 DNA: TGTGCCAGCAGCAGGGACAGGGGATTCAATGAGCAGTTCTTC; D gene: TRBD1; clone size: NA; J gene: TRBJ2-1; V gene: TRBV9